Each of the 27 T cell receptor beta chains below was sequenced from the same sample in a study of blood T cell repertoires in COVID-19. The data were produced by immunoSEQ multiplex PCR, yet TCRdb's version contains in-frame clones alone and is incomplete. The table records a few hundred thousand clones, just over 85% of them present only once. The sample comprised peripheral blood. Source of these receptors: a man aged 50 to 60 with acute or convalescent COVID-19.

The V gene is TRBV6-5, the J gene TRBJ2-3; no definite D call. The CDR3 extends over 14 amino acids. Trimming cost V 0 bases and J 5 bases, with 9 bases left between them. Germline V lookup: CDR1 MNHEY, CDR2 SVGAGI. In nucleotides, the CDR3 is TGTGCCAGCAGTTACTCCCCCGTCCTAGATACGCAGTATTTT. The encoded protein is CASSYSPVLDTQYF.

This rearrangement joins TRBV5-6 to TRBJ1-5, with a weak D call TRBD1 (5 bases). The germline V gene encodes CDR1 SGHDT and CDR2 YYEEEE. The CDR3 has 13 residues. Trimming cost V 3 bases and J 6 bases, with 10 bases left between them. DNA of the CDR3: TGTGCCAGCAGCTCTCGAGACAGTCAGCCCCAGCATTTT. Protein: CASSSRDSQPQHF.

The J gene is TRBJ2-1, the V gene TRBV7-3, with 14 bases fitting TRBD2. CDR3 length equals 15 residues. Losses at the gene ends were 5 bases for V and 7 bases for J; bases not matched to a gene: 4. Germline-derived CDR1 and CDR2 are SGHTA and FQGTGA. The CDR3 bases are TGTGCCAGCAGCACGGGACTAGCGGGGGTAAATGAGCAGTTCTTC. Encoded protein: CASSTGLAGVNEQFF. Based on the CDR3 plus reference TRBV7-3 and TRBJ2-1, the full variable domain is GAGVSQTPSNKVTEKGKYVELRCDPISGHTALYWYRQSLGQGPEFLIYFQGTGAADDSGLPNDRFFAVRPEGSVSTLKIQRTERGDSAVYLCASSTGLAGVNEQFFGPGTRLTVL.

V gene TRBV6-5 combines with J gene TRBJ1-2, with 7 bases fitting TRBD1. This CDR3 spans 15 amino acids. Germline CDR1 reads MNHEY; CDR2 reads SVGAGI. Unmatched junction bases numbered 7, after V lost 2 bases and J lost 4 bases. CDR3 residues: CASSYILGGPYGYTF. CDR3 in DNA: TGTGCCAGCAGTTACATCCTAGGGGGCCCCTATGGCTACACCTTC.

The V gene is TRBV3-1 (or the pseudogene TRBV3-2), the J gene TRBJ1-1; 9 nucleotides line up with TRBD1. The CDR3 totals 16 residues. Germline assignment: CDR1 LGHDT and CDR2 YNNKEL (reference sequence). Trimming cost V 5 bases and J 1 base; bases outside gene matches: 8. This CDR3 is CASSVRGTGRNTEAFF. The CDR3 DNA is TGTGCCAGCAGCGTAAGGGGGACAGGGAGGAACACTGAAGCTTTCTTT.

J is TRBJ1-3 and V is TRBV5-1, with 8 bases identical to TRBD1. Germline-derived CDR1 and CDR2 are SGHRS and YFSETQ. The V gene end was trimmed by 4 bases and the J gene end by 0 bases; junction bases not matched to a gene: 6. The CDR3 sequence is 16 residues long. CDR3 in amino acids: CASSRSTGDSGNTIYF. The CDR3 bases are TGCGCCAGCAGCCGATCGACAGGGGACTCTGGAAACACCATATATTTT.

The chain recombines TRBV11-1 with TRBJ2-3; 7 bases are a match to TRBD2. The V segment lost 5 bases and the J segment 0 bases; nucleotides outside the gene matches: 5. This CDR3 has 15 residues. The V gene's germline CDR1 is SGHAT and CDR2 FQDESV (reference sequence). CDR3 DNA: TGTGCCAGCAGCCCAAGGCGGGGGAGCACAGATACGCAGTATTTT. Amino acids: CASSPRRGSTDTQYF.

J is TRBJ1-6 and V is TRBV6-6; no clear D. The V gene lost 2 bases and the J gene lost 9 bases, with 11 bases spanning the gap. CDR1 is MNHNY, CDR2 SVGAGI, per germline (reference sequence). This CDR3 has 14 residues. The CDR3 DNA reads as TGTGCCAGCAGTTACCTGGGCGAGGGTTCACCCCTCCACTTT. Protein sequence: CASSYLGEGSPLHF.

The J gene is TRBJ2-1, the V gene TRBV5-1; D might be TRBD2 (6 bases). Germline CDR1 is SGHRS and CDR2 is YFSETQ. The CDR3 has 14 amino acids. V was clipped by 4 bases and J by 5 bases, with 13 bases between them. CDR3 protein: CASSPAGLNNEQFF. In DNA form, the CDR3 reads TGCGCCAGCAGCCCTGCGGGGCTGAACAATGAGCAGTTCTTC.

The chain has TRBV6-5 and TRBJ2-5; 8 bases are a match to TRBD1. The CDR3 is made up of 13 amino acids. CDR1 is MNHEY and CDR2 is SVGAGI in the germline V gene. V shed 6 bases, J shed 1 base, and the junction held 1 base outside the gene matches. The chain's CDR3 is CASRTGVQETQYF. The CDR3 nucleotides are TGTGCCAGCAGGACAGGGGTCCAAGAGACCCAGTACTTC.

This clone was counted between two and nine times. The chain couples TRBV5-1 to TRBJ2-7, with D unclear. This CDR3 contains 14 residues. Per the germline V gene, CDR1 is SGHRS and CDR2 is YFSETQ. Trimming removed 0 bases from V and 6 bases from J, with 13 bases in between. The CDR3 sequence is CASSLEAIRSEQYF. CDR3 nucleotide sequence: TGCGCCAGCAGCTTGGAGGCCATACGGAGCGAGCAGTACTTC.

CDR3 in amino acids: CASNPIDEKLFF. CDR3 in DNA: TGTGCCAGCAACCCAATAGATGAAAAACTGTTTTTT. This rearrangement joins TRBV7-9 to TRBJ1-4; D gene unclear. Germline V gives CDR1 SEHNR, CDR2 FQNEAQ (reference sequence). The V and J ends lost 7 bases and 6 bases respectively, with 9 bases between them. This CDR3 comprises 12 residues.

This rearrangement joins TRBV7-2 to TRBJ2-1, with TRBD2 as a possible D gene (5 bases). CDR1 is SGHTA, CDR2 FQGNSA, per germline. Trimming removed 5 bases from V and 5 bases from J, with 16 bases in between. The CDR3 totals 15 residues. The CDR3 DNA is TGTGCCAGCAGCCCCGGGGAGACGGGTAACAATGAGCAGTTCTTC. Amino acids: CASSPGETGNNEQFF.

This clone was counted only a few times. The chain combines TRBV7-2 with TRBJ1-5; 7 nucleotides line up with TRBD1. Trimming cost V 3 bases and J 7 bases; bases outside gene matches: 3. The CDR3 is made up of 13 amino acids. CDR1 and CDR2 (germline): SGHTA, FQGNSA. The CDR3 here is CASSFNRGQPQHF. The CDR3 nucleotides are TGTGCCAGCAGCTTTAACAGGGGACAGCCCCAGCATTTT.

The chain uses TRBV13 and TRBJ1-2; 8 bases line up with TRBD1. The ends lost 4 bases at V and 4 bases at J; junction bases unmatched: 14. This CDR3 region has 17 residues. CDR1 is PRHDT, CDR2 FYEKMQ, per germline (reference sequence). The CDR3, as DNA: TGTGCCAGCAGCTCTGAAAGAAGGGACAGGACAGGCTATGGCTACACCTTC. Encoded protein: CASSSERRDRTGYGYTF. Combining the CDR3 with reference TRBV13 and TRBJ1-2 gives the whole variable domain AAGVIQSPRHLIKEKRETATLKCYPIPRHDTVYWYQQGPGQDPQFLISFYEKMQSDKGSIPDRFSAQQFSDYHSELNMSSLELGDSALYFCASSSERRDRTGYGYTFGSGTRLTVV.

This chain joins TRBV2 and TRBJ2-5, with 11 nucleotides matching TRBD1. Germline CDR1 SNHLY, CDR2 FYNNEI. The ends lost 6 bases at V and 5 bases at J; junction bases unmatched: 8. CDR3 size: 15 residues. The CDR3 bases are TGTGCCAGCAGCCAAGGACAGGGGGCGTGGGAGACCCAGTACTTC. Its protein is CASSQGQGAWETQYF.

This clone was observed a single time. The gene calls are TRBV6-1 and TRBJ1-2; D gene uncertain. Trimming took off 2 bases at V and 8 bases at J, with 21 bases between the two ends. The CDR3 runs 16 residues. CDR1 and CDR2 (germline): MNHNS, SASEGT. CDR3 bases: TGTGCCAGCAGTGAAAGTTCCCCCGGACTCTCTAAGGGCTACACCTTC. This codes for CASSESSPGLSKGYTF.

This sequence joins TRBV6-6 and TRBJ2-2, with D perhaps TRBD2 (5 bases). Germline CDR1 and CDR2: MNHNY and SVGAGI (reference sequence). CDR3 size: 15 residues. Trimming took off 0 bases at V and 7 bases at J, with 12 bases between the two ends. The CDR3 sequence: CASSYSGGGDGELFF. In DNA, the CDR3 is TGTGCCAGCAGTTACTCTGGCGGAGGTGACGGGGAGCTGTTTTTT.

Concerning this clone itself: Other nucleotide sequences from this sample produce the same CDR3. The chain links TRBV5-1 to TRBJ1-3; D not resolved. The germline CDR1 and CDR2 sequences are SGHRS and YFSETQ. The V end was cut by 3 bases, the J end by 0 bases, with 10 bases between. The CDR3 consists of 15 residues. CDR3 protein: CASSSTGDSGNTIYF. Here the CDR3 DNA reads TGCGCCAGCAGCTCGACTGGCGACTCTGGAAACACCATATATTTT.

The chain carries TRBV5-1 and TRBJ1-2; no reliable D call. The CDR3 has 12 residues. In germline, CDR1 is SGHRS, CDR2 YFSETQ. The V end was cut by 0 bases, the J end by 7 bases, with 7 bases between. In nucleotides, the CDR3 is TGCGCCAGCAGCTTGGGAGGGCCTGGCTACACCTTC. This gives the protein CASSLGGPGYTF.

The chain is built from TRBV15 and TRBJ2-1; D possibly corresponds to TRBD2 (6 bases). The germline CDR1 and CDR2 sequences are LNHNV and YYDKDF (reference sequence). The V gene lost 0 bases and the J gene lost 2 bases, with 14 bases spanning the gap. CDR3 length: 17 residues. CDR3: CATSRDKRAATYNEQFF. The DNA for the CDR3 is TGTGCCACCAGCAGAGATAAGCGGGCAGCCACCTACAATGAGCAGTTCTTC.

The gene calls are TRBV6-6 and TRBJ1-1, with TRBD1 matching 8 bases. Losses at the gene ends were 6 bases for V and 7 bases for J; bases not matched to a gene: 10. Germline V gene data show CDR1 as MNHNY and CDR2 as SVGAGI (reference sequence). This CDR3 has 14 residues. The CDR3 DNA follows: TGTGCCAGCAGCCAGGGACAGGTAATCATTGAAGCTTTCTTT. Its protein is CASSQGQVIIEAFF.

The chain uses TRBV5-1 and TRBJ2-5; TRBD2 matches 12 bases. The junction had 7 bases not matched to a gene; V was cut back by 3 bases and J by 4 bases. Germline V gene lookup returns CDR1 SGHRS and CDR2 YFSETQ. CDR3 length: 16 residues. The CDR3 coding sequence is TGCGCCAGCAGCTCCTTACTAGCGGGGGGTGGAGAGACCCAGTACTTC. This translates into CASSSLLAGGGETQYF.

This clone was seen once. The chain has TRBV9 and TRBJ1-3, with TRBD1 identical over 10 bases. CDR1 and CDR2 from the germline V gene are SGDLS and YYNGEE. The CDR3 sequence is 14 residues long. V was pared by 5 bases and J by 8 bases, with 7 bases of the junction left unmatched. The CDR3 DNA reads as TGTGCCAGCAGTTCTCGGGACAGGGGTGACACCATATATTTT. Its protein product is CASSSRDRGDTIYF.

This chain connects TRBV19 to TRBJ1-2, with D tentatively TRBD1 (5 bases). The CDR3 loop spans 16 amino acids. Trimming removed 1 base at V and 7 bases at J, with 19 bases between. Germline V gene sequence: CDR1 LNHDA, CDR2 SQIVND (reference sequence). The CDR3 is CASSIVKRTRGSGYTF. The CDR3 DNA reads as TGTGCCAGTAGTATAGTGAAGAGGACACGAGGAAGTGGCTACACCTTC. The full variable domain, in which reference TRBV19 and TRBJ1-2 provide the parts outside the CDR3, is DGGITQSPKYLFRKEGQNVTLSCEQNLNHDAMYWYRQDPGQGLRLIYYSQIVNDFQKGDIAEGYSVSREKKESFPLTVTSAQKNPTAFYLCASSIVKRTRGSGYTFGSGTRLTVV.

This clone was seen only a few times. V is TRBV2 and J is TRBJ1-2, with TRBD1 as a possible D gene (5 bases). CDR3 size: 14 residues. The germline V and J ends were trimmed by 10 bases and 0 bases, with 15 bases remaining between them. CDR1 SNHLY and CDR2 FYNNEI come from the germline V gene. The CDR3 DNA follows: TGTGCCACCACCCCCCCGGGGGCTAACTATGGCTACACCTTC. Translation gives CATTPPGANYGYTF.

The V call is TRBV6-4, the J call TRBJ1-1, with D possibly TRBD1 on 6 matching bases. The CDR3 has 12 residues. Deletions cut 5 bases from V and 7 bases from J, with 11 bases between. Germline lookup yields CDR1 MRHNA and CDR2 SNTAGT. DNA for the CDR3: TGTGCCAGCAGTACAGGGTGGGGTGAAGCTTTCTTT. Protein: CASSTGWGEAFF.